The TCR beta chain described here comes from a study of blood T cells in healthy people across ages. Through a sample-barcoded 5' primer and a J-beta primer mix, a second PCR was run for roughly 7 to 11 cycles. MiXCR was run by TCRdb on the 5' RACE reads, yielding one entry per CDR3 protein. The sample has around 1,500,000 distinct CDR3 sequences, roughly 40% seen once; the top ten hold approximately 7.9%. The trim removed 6 bases at V and 0 bases at J, leaving 4 bases unmatched. This CDR3 region has 16 residues. Germline CDR1 SEHNR, CDR2 FQNEAQ (reference sequence). V usage is TRBV7-9 and J usage is TRBJ1-4, with 10 nucleotides matching TRBD1. The source of this sequence is a woman aged 18-35 years in good health. The sequenced material came from blood. The CDR3 loop is CASRPGQGSTNEKLFF. The CDR3 DNA sequence: TGTGCCAGCAGGCCGGGACAGGGGTCAACTAATGAAAAACTGTTTTTT.